The clone carrying this TCR beta chain was found a few times. Each CDR3 protein gets one entry after TCRdb re-called the RACE reads with MiXCR. The sample contains roughly 380,000 distinct CDR3 sequences, roughly 5.3% of which appear only once. The record originates from a study of human T cells and chemical hapten exposure. The CDR3 is 13 residues long. Germline V gene sequence: CDR1 LGHDT, CDR2 YNNKEL (reference sequence). The ends were cut back, 4 bases at V and 0 bases at J, with 6 bases in the middle. Documented time point: pre-sensitization, week 0. The treatment denotes: therapeutic diphenylcyclopropenone sensitization with weekly scalp DPC.

The source of this sequence is a woman between 50 and 59 years old with alopecia areata. Some clones in this sample may be carry-over from other donors' samples. The chain joins TRBV3-1 to TRBJ1-2, with D hard to call. Sequenced here: whole blood, sampled in connection with sensitization to the hapten diphenylcyclopropenone (DPC). The CDR3 DNA sequence: TGTGCCAGCAGCCCGACATCTAACTATGGCTACACCTTC. It is translated as CASSPTSNYGYTF.